This T cell receptor (beta chain) originates from a study of beta chain features in type 1 diabetes. Study results and limitations: Type 1 diabetes patients had TCRB CDR3s that were shorter (moderately but significantly so) in all four CD4+ subsets.

Sequenced material consisted of expressed TCRB transcripts (all of the isolated RNA was reverse transcribed). Profiling relied on immunoSEQ multiplex PCR, and the TCRdb table lists in-frame clones only, not all of them. The sample records about 710,000 clones, about 14% being singletons. CDR1 and CDR2 from the germline V gene are MNHNS and SASEGT. V lost 7 bases and J lost 4, with 16 bases in between. The CDR3 totals 14 residues. This clone was counted between two and nine times. The target antigen is unknown. The chain recombines TRBV6-1 with TRBJ2-5, with D unresolved. The TCR originated in a man aged 18 to 29 with type 1 diabetes. Source material: naive CD4+ T cells from blood. CDR3 DNA sequence: TGTGCCAGCATCTCGTGGGAAGCTGGAGAGACCCAGTACTTC. This codes for CASISWEAGETQYF.